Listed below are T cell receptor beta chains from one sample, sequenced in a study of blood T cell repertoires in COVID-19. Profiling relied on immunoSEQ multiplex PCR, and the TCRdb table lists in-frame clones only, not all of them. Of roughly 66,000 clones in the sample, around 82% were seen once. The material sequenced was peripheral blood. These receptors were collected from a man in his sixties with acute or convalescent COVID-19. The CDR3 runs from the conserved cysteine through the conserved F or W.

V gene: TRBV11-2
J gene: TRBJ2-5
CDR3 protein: CASSLYSGGEETQYF

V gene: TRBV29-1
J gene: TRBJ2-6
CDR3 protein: CSVTDRAISGANVLTF

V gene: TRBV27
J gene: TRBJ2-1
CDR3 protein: CASIPRLAAHNEQFF

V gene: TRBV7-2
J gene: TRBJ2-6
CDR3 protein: CASSQDRASGANVLTF

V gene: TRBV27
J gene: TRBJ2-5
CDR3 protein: CASSSNPDRVETQYF

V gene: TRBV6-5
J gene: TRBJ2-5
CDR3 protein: CASSYPGNDGETQYF

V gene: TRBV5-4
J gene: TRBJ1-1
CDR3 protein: CASSLGGARMNTEAFF

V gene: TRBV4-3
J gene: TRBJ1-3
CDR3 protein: CASSPTGTSSSGNTIYF

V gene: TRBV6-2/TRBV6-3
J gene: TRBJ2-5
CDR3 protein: CASSPTGGGTQYF

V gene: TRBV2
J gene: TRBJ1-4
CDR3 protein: CASNLDRATNEKLFF

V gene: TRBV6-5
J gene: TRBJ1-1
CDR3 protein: CASSRTLNTEAFF

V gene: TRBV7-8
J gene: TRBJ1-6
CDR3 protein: CASSSAQGNSPLHF

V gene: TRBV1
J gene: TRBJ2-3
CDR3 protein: CTSSRPGNRLAGWADTQYF

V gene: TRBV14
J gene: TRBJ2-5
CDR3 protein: CASSPGLAGYQETQYF

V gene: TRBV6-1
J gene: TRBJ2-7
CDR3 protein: CASSEFIEQYF

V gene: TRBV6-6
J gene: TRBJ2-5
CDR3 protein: CASSLDRVSETQYF

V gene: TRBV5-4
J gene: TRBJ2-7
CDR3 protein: CASSPMVDRANSYEQYF

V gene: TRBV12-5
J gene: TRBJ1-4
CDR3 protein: CASGLVVGADLEKLFF

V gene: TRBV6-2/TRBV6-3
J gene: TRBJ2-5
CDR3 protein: CASSLNRVRLETQYF

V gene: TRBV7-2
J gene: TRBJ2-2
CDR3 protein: CASSSTSGLDGELFF

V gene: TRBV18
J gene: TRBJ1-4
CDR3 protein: CASSPRQESGNEKLFF

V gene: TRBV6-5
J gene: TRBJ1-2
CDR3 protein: CASSYSRTGGGYGYTF

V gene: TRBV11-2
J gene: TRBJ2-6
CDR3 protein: CASSSGLALTRGANVLTF

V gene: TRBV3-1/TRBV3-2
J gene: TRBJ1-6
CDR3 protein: CASSQTGSSPLHF

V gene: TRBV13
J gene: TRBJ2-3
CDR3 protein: CASSLRLGVSNTQYF

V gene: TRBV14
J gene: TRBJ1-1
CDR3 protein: CASSRTGSTEAFF

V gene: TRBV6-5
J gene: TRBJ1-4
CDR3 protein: CASKNRETNEKLFF

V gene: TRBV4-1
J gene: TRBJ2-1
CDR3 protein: CASSQGSGLAGASYNEQFF

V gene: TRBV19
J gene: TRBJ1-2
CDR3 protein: CATTPPGQVMSYGYTF

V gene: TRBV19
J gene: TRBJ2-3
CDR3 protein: CASSPTSGGALDTQYF

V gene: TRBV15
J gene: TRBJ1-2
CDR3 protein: CATSSDRPIDGYTF

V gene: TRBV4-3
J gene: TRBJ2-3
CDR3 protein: CASSQVRDTDTQYF

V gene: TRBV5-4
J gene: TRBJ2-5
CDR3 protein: CASSLKRGGADETQYF

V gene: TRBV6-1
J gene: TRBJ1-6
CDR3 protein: CASSASPGQDNSPLHF

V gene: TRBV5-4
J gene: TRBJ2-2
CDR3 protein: CASSLRQGANGELFF

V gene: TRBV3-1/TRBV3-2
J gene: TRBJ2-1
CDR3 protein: CASSQVGIRSSYNEQFF

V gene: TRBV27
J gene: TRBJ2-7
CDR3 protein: CASSPRGRTYEQYF

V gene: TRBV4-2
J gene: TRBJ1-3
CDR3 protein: CASSQWTGASGNTIYF

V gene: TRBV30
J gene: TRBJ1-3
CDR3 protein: CAWSVVSGNTIYF

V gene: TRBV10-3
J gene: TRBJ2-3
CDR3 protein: CAGRTGEITDTQYF

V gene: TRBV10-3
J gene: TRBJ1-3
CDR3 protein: CAISEGIFLTGSGNTIYF

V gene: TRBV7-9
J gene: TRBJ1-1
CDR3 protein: CASSLGQGNTEAFF

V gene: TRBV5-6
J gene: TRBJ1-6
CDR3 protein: CASIRQGFNSPLHF

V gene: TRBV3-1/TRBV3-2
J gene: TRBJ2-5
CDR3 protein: CASSLDRGRQETQYF

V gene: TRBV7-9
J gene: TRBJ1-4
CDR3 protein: CASSSGQPTNEKLFF

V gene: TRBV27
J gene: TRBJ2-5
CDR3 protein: CASSWTGLETQYF

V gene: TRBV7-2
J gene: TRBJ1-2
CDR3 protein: CASSLEVTGHGYTF

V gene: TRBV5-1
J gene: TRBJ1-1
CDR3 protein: CASSLAGGQGQSGAFF

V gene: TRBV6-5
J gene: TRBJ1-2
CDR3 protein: CASSYRGIGGYTF

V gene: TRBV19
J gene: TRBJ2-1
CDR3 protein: CASTHGGTVYNEQFF

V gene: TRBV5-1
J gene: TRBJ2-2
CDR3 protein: CASSMRAQNTGELFF

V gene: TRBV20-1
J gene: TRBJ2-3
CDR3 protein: CSASSSGGDTQYF